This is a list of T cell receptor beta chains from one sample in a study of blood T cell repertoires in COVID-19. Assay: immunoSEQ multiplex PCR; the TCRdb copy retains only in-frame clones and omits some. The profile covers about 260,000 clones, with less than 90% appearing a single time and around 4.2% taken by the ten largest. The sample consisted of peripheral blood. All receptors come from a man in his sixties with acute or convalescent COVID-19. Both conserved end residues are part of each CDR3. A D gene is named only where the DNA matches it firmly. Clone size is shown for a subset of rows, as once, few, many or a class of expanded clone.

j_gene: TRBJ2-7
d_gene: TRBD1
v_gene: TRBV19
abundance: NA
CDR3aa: CASSMLAGGTYEQYF
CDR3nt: TGTGCCAGTAGTATGTTGGCAGGGGGAACCTACGAGCAGTACTTC

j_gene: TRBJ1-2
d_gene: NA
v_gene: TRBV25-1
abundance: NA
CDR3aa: CASGRGTEYGYTF
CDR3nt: TGTGCCAGCGGGAGGGGGACTGAATATGGCTACACCTTC

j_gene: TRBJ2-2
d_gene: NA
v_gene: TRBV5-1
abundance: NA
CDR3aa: CASSLLGANTGELFF
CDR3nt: TGCGCCAGCAGCTTGTTGGGGGCCAACACCGGGGAGCTGTTTTTT

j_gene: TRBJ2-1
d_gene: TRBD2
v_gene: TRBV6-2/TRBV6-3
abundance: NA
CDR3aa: CASSGTTSGATYEQFF
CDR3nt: TGTGCCAGCAGCGGCACCACTAGCGGGGCTACGTATGAGCAGTTCTTC

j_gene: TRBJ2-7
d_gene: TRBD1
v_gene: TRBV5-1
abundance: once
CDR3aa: CASSLETGMIYEQYF
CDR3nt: TGCGCCAGCAGCTTGGAGACAGGGATGATCTACGAGCAGTACTTC

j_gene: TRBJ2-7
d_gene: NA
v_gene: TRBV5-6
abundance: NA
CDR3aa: CASSKKTFLKLYEQYF
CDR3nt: TGTGCCAGCAGCAAGAAGACATTCCTTAAACTCTACGAGCAGTACTTC

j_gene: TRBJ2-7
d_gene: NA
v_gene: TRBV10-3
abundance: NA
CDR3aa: CAISESGPKYEQYF
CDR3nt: TGTGCCATCAGTGAGTCGGGGCCAAAATACGAGCAGTACTTC

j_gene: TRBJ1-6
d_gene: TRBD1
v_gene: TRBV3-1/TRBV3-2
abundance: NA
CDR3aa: CASSQRTGGSNSPLHF
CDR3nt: TGTGCCAGCAGCCAGAGGACAGGGGGCTCCAATTCACCCCTCCACTTT

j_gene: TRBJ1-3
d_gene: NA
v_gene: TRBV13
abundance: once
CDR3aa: CASSLGAPQDTGNTIYF
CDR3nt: TGTGCCAGCAGCTTAGGGGCACCCCAGGATACTGGAAACACCATATATTTT

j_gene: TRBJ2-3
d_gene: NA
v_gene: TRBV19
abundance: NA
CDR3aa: CASSKLGVGQDTQYF
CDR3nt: TGTGCCAGTAGTAAACTCGGGGTCGGGCAAGATACGCAGTATTTT

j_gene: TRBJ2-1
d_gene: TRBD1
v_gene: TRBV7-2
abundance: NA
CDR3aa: CASSLVSGTGYNEQFF
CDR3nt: TGTGCCAGCAGCTTGGTCTCCGGGACAGGATACAATGAGCAGTTCTTC

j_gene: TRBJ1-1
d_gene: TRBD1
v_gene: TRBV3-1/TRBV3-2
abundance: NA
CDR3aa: CASTPRDRGGTEAFF
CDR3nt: TGTGCCAGCACCCCCAGGGACAGGGGCGGCACTGAAGCTTTCTTT

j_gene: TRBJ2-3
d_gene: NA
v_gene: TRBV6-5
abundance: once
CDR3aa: CASSYSRAVTDTQYF
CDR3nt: TGTGCCAGCAGTTACTCGAGGGCTGTCACAGATACGCAGTATTTT

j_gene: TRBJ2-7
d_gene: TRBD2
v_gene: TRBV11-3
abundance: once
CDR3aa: CASLVAGVSTYEQYF
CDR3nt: TGTGCCAGCCTGGTAGCGGGGGTTTCCACCTACGAGCAGTACTTC

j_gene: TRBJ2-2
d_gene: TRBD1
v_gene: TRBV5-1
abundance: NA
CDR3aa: CASSPGQGVGELFF
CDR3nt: TGCGCCAGCAGCCCCGGACAGGGGGTCGGGGAGCTGTTTTTT

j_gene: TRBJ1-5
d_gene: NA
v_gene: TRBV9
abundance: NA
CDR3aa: CASSGDSSNQPQHF
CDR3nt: TGTGCCAGCAGCGGCGACAGTTCCAATCAGCCCCAGCATTTT

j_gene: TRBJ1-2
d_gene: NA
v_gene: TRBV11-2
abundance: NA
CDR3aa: CASSSGHVDTF
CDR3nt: TGTGCCAGCAGTTCGGGACATGTGGACACCTTC

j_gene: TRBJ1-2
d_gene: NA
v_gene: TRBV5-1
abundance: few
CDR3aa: CASSLDSNYGYTF
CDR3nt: TGCGCCAGCAGCTTGGACAGCAACTATGGCTACACCTTC

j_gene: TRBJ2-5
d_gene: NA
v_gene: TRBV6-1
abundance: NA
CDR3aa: CASSDQRRAQYF
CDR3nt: TGTGCCAGCAGTGATCAGCGGCGAGCCCAGTACTTC

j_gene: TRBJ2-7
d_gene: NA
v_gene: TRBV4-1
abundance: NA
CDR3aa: CASSQDTVYEQYF
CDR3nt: TGCGCCAGCAGCCAAGATACAGTCTACGAGCAGTACTTC

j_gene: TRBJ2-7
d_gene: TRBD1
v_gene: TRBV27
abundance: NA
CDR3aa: CASSSTGAIIYYEQYF
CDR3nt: TGTGCCAGCAGTTCTACAGGGGCGATAATCTATTACGAGCAGTACTTC

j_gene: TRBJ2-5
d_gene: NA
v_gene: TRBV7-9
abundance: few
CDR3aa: CASSRETQYF
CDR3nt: TGTGCCAGCTCTAGAGAGACCCAGTACTTC

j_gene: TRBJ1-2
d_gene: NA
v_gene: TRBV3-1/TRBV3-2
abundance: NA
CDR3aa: CASSQDLGGYTF
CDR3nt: TGTGCCAGCAGCCAAGATCTAGGTGGCTACACCTTC

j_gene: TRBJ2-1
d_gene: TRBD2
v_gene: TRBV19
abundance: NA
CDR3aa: CASRTSGRHYNEQFF
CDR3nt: TGTGCCAGTAGAACTAGCGGGCGACACTACAATGAGCAGTTCTTC

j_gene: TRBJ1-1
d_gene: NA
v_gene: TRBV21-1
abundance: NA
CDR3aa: CASSPVRLTEAFF
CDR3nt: TGTGCCAGCAGCCCCGTCAGGCTGACTGAAGCTTTCTTT